The 7 T cell receptor beta chains presented below share a single source sample, sequenced in a study of cytomegalovirus exposure and HLA in healthy donors. Primers for the PCR totalled 60 Vbeta and 13 Jbeta. Profiled with immunoSEQ multiplex PCR; TCRdb holds only in-frame clones, not every one. The sample shows 120,000 or so clones, 83% of them seen only once. Sequenced input: PBMCs. The source is a woman aged 40 to 50 in good health and CMV-seropositive.

The genes are TRBV29-1 and TRBJ2-1, with D possibly TRBD1 on 6 matching bases. Trimming removed 1 base at V and 10 bases at J, with 11 bases between. The length of the CDR3 is 12 residues. Germline V gene data show CDR1 as SQVTM and CDR2 as ANQGSEA. CDR3 protein: CSVEVGQGEQFF. CDR3 in DNA: TGCAGCGTTGAAGTCGGGCAGGGGGAGCAGTTCTTC.

This clone was observed once. The rearrangement uses TRBV6-6 and TRBJ1-2, with D maybe TRBD1 (6 bases). The CDR3 is 13 residues long. The germline V gene has CDR1 MNHNY and CDR2 SVGAGI (reference sequence). V was cut by 6 bases and J by 2 bases, with 10 bases left in between. The CDR3 DNA is TGTGCCAGCAGCCACAGGGAGAACTATGGCTACACCTTC. Its translation is CASSHRENYGYTF.

V gene TRBV4-2 combines with J gene TRBJ1-1; 9 nucleotides agree with TRBD1. V shed 1 base and J 4 bases; nucleotides not matched to a gene: 7. The CDR3 is 16 amino acids. Germline assignment: CDR1 LGHNA and CDR2 YNFKEQ. The CDR3 loop reads CASSQATGGAITEAFF. The CDR3 region has the DNA TGTGCCAGCAGCCAAGCCACAGGGGGCGCGATCACTGAAGCTTTCTTT.

The V and J genes are TRBV28 and TRBJ1-2; 8 bases line up with TRBD1. V lost 6 bases to trimming and J lost 4 bases; unmatched junction nucleotides: 7. The germline CDR1 and CDR2 sequences are MDHEN and SYDVKM. The CDR3 is 14 amino acids. The CDR3 region is CASRPDRGGYGYTF. CDR3 in DNA: TGTGCCAGCAGGCCCGACAGGGGCGGCTATGGCTACACCTTC.

The chain uses TRBV5-6 and TRBJ2-7; D possibly corresponds to TRBD1 (6 bases). The V and J ends lost 2 bases and 6 bases respectively, with 9 bases between them. CDR3 length equals 12 residues. Germline V gene data show CDR1 as SGHDT and CDR2 as YYEEEE. This CDR3 reads CASSFEGGEQYF. CDR3 nucleotides: TGTGCCAGCAGCTTTGAAGGGGGCGAGCAGTACTTC.

This clone was observed a handful of times. This chain links TRBV4-1 with TRBJ2-1, with D unresolved. With 1 base removed from V and 2 bases from J, the gap between germline ends came to 6 bases. The CDR3 is made up of 14 amino acids. Germline V gene lookup returns CDR1 MGHRA and CDR2 YSYEKL. The CDR3 spells CASSQGLAYNEQFF. CDR3 DNA sequence: TGCGCCAGCAGCCAAGGACTGGCCTACAATGAGCAGTTCTTC.

This sequence joins TRBV4-3 and TRBJ2-3, with D possibly matching TRBD2 (5 bases). Per germline, CDR1 LGHNA and CDR2 YSLEER. The CDR3 length is 12 residues. The V and J ends lost 1 base and 11 bases respectively, with 10 bases between them. CDR3 loop: CASSQGAGRQYF. As DNA, the CDR3 is TGCGCCAGCAGCCAAGGGGCGGGTAGGCAGTATTTT.